The entry below gives a single TCR beta chain sequence along with its context. The data stem from a study of blood T cell repertoires in COVID-19. Study-wide context: The United States, Italy and Spain were the sources of the acute and convalescent COVID-19 samples. PBMCs, B-cell-depleted T cells, or T cells were the source of the cDNA or gDNA that made up the material.

Original analysis: For nucleated cells, counts were estimated from reference gene primer amplification. Method: immunoSEQ multiplex PCR; TCRdb's copy keeps in-frame clones and lacks some. V, J and clone size were drawn from that table, and D and trimming were deduced from the DNA. The sample lists fewer than 150,000 clones; roughly 85% were seen once. Material for sequencing was peripheral blood. The receptor was derived from a human donor in a cohort sampled during active COVID-19.

The CDR3 loop reads CASSIGQAPTYEQYF. CDR3 coding DNA: TGTGCCAGTAGTATCGGACAGGCGCCTACTTACGAGCAGTACTTC. This rearrangement joins TRBV19 to TRBJ2-7, with TRBD1 identical over 7 bases. This CDR3 has 15 residues. Per germline, CDR1 LNHDA and CDR2 SQIVND (reference sequence). Germline trimming cut 3 bases from V and 4 bases from J; bases unmatched to any gene: 9.